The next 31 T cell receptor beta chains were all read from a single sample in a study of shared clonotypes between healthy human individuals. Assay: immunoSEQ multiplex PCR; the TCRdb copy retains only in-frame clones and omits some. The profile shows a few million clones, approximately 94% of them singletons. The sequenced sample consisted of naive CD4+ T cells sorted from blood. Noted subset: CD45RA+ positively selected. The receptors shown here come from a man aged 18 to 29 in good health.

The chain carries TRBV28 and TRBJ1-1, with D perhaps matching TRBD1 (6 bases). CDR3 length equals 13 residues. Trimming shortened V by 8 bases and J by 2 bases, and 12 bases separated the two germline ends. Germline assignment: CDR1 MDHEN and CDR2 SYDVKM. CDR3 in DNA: TGTGCCAGCTCTCGGACAGCCAACACTGAAGCTTTCTTT. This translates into CASSRTANTEAFF.

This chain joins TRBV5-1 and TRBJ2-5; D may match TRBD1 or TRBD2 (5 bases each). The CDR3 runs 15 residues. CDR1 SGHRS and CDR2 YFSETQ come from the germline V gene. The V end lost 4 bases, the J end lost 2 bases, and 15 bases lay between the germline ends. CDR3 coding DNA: TGCGCCAGCAGCCCGAAGGGACCGAAGCAAGAGACCCAGTACTTC. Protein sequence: CASSPKGPKQETQYF.

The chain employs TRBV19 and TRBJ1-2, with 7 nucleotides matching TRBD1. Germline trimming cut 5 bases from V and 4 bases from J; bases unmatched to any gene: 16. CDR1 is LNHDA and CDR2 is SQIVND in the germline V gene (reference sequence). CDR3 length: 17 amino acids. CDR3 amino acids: CASSGGTGATGGYGYTF. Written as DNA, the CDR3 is TGTGCCAGTAGTGGCGGAACAGGGGCCACTGGAGGCTATGGCTACACCTTC.

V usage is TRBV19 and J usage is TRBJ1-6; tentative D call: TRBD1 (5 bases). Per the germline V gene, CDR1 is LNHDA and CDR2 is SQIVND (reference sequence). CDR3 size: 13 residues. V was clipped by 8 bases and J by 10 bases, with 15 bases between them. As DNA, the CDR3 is TGTGCCAGTGGAGGCCAGGGAAAATCACCCCTCCACTTT. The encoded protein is CASGGQGKSPLHF.

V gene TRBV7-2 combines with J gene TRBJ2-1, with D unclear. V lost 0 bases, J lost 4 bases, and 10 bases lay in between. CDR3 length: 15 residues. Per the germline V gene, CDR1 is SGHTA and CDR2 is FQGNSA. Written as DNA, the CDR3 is TGTGCCAGCAGCTTAGCGGTGGCTTCATACAATGAGCAGTTCTTC. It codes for CASSLAVASYNEQFF.

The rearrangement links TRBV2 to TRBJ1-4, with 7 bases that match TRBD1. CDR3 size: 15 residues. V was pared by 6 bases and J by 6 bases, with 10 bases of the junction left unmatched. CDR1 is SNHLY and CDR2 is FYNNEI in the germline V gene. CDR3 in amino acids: CASRLDRVLDEKLFF. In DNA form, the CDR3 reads TGTGCCAGCAGACTCGACAGGGTCTTGGATGAAAAACTGTTTTTT.

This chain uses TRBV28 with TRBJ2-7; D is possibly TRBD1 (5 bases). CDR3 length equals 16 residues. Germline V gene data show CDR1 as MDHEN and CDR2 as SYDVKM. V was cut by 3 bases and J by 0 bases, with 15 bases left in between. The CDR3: CASSLGPTGYSYEQYF. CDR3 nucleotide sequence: TGTGCCAGCAGTTTGGGGCCCACAGGCTACTCCTACGAGCAGTACTTC.

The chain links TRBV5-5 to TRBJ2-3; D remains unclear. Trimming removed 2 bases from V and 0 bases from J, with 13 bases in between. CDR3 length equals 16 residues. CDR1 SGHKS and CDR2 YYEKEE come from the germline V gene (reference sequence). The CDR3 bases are TGTGCCAGCAGCTTTATAAGTGAACTTAGCACAGATACGCAGTATTTT. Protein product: CASSFISELSTDTQYF.

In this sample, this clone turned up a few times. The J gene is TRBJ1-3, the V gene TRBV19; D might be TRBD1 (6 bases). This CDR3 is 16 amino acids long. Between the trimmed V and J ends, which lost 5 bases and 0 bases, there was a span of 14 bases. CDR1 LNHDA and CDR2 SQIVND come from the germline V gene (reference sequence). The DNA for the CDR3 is TGTGCCAGTAGTGCCGGGACACTGGGCTCTGGAAACACCATATATTTT. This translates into CASSAGTLGSGNTIYF.

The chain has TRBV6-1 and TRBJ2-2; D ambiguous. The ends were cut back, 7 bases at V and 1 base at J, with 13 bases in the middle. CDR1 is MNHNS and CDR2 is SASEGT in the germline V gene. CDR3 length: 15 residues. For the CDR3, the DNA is TGTGCCAGCACCTTGGGGTTTGTGAACACCGGGGAGCTGTTTTTT. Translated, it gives CASTLGFVNTGELFF.

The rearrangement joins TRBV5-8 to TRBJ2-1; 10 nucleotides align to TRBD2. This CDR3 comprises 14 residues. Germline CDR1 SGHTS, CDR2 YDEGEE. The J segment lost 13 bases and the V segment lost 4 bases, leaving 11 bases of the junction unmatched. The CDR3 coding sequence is TGTGCCAGCAGCCCAGGACTAGCGGCGACGCCTCAGTTCTTC. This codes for CASSPGLAATPQFF.

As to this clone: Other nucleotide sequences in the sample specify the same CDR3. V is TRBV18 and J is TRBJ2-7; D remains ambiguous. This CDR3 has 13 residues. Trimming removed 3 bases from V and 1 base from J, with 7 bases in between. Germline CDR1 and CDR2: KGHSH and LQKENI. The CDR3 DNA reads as TGTGCCAGCTCACCTTACAGTTCCTACGAGCAGTACTTC. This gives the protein CASSPYSSYEQYF. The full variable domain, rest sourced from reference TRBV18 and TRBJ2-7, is NAGVMQNPRHLVRRRGQEARLRCSPMKGHSHVYWYRQLPEEGLKFMVYLQKENIIDESGMPKERFSAEFPKEGPSILRIQQVVRGDSAAYFCASSPYSSYEQYFGPGTRLTVT.

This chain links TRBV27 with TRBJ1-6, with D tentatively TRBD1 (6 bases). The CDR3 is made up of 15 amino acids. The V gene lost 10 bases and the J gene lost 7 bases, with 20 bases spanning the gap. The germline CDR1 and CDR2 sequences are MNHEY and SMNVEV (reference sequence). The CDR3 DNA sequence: TGTGCCACCCGGGGTTGGACAGTTCCCAATTCACCCCTCCACTTT. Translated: CATRGWTVPNSPLHF.

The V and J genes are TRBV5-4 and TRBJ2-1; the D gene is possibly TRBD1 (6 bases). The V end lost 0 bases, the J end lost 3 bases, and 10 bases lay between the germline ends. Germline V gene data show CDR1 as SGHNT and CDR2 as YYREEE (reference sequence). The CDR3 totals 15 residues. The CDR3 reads CASSLGQAGYNEQFF. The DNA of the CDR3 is TGTGCCAGCAGCTTGGGACAGGCGGGCTACAATGAGCAGTTCTTC.

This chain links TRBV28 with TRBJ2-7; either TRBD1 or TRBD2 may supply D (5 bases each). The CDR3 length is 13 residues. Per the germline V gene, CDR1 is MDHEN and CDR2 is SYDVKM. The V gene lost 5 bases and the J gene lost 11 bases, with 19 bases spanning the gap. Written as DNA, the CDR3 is TGTGCCAGCAGTCTCGACAGCGCCCTCGGGGAGTACTTC. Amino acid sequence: CASSLDSALGEYF.

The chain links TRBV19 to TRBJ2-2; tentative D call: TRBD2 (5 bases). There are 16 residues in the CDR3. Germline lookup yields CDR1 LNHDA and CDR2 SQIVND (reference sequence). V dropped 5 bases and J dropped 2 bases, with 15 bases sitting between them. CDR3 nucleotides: TGTGCCAGTAGTCCTAGACGGACTCCCAACACCGGGGAGCTGTTTTTT. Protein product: CASSPRRTPNTGELFF.

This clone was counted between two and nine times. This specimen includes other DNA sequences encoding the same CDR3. CDR3 nucleotides: TGTGCCATCAGTGAGTCCTATGAGCAGTTCTTC. Its protein is CAISESYEQFF. The chain couples TRBV10-3 to TRBJ2-1, with D uncertain. Per germline, CDR1 ENHRY and CDR2 SYGVKD. The V end was cut by 0 bases, the J end by 8 bases, with 2 bases between. The CDR3 sequence is 11 residues long.

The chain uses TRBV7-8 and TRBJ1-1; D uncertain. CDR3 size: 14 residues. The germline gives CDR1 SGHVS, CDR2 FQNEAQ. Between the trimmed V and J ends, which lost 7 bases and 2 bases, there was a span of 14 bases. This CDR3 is CASTLSLGNTEAFF. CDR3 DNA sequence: TGTGCCAGCACCCTTAGCCTGGGAAACACTGAAGCTTTCTTT.

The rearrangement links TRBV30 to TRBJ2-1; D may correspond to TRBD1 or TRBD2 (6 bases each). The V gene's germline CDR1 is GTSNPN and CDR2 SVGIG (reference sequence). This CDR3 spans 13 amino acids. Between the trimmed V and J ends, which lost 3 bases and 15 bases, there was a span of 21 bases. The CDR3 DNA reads TGTGCCTGGAGACCGGGGGCCTCCTTAAGGAGGTTCTTC. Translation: CAWRPGASLRRFF.

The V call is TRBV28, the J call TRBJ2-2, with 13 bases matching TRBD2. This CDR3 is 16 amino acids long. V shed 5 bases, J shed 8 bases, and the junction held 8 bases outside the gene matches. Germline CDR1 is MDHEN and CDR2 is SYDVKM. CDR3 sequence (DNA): TGTGCCAGCAGTAAGACTAGCGGGGGGTCCCTTGGGGAGCTGTTTTTT. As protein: CASSKTSGGSLGELFF.

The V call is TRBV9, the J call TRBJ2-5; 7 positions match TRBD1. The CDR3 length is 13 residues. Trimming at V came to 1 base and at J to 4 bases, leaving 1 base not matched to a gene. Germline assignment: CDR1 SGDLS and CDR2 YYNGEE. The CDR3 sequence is CASSVTGAETQYF. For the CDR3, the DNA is TGTGCCAGCAGCGTAACAGGGGCAGAGACCCAGTACTTC.

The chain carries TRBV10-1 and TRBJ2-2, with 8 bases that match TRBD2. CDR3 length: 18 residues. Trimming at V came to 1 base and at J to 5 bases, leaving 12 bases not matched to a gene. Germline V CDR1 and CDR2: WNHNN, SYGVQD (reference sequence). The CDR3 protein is CASSELIPGLVTTGELFF. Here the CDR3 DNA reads TGCGCCAGCAGTGAGTTGATTCCGGGACTAGTTACGACCGGGGAGCTGTTTTTT.

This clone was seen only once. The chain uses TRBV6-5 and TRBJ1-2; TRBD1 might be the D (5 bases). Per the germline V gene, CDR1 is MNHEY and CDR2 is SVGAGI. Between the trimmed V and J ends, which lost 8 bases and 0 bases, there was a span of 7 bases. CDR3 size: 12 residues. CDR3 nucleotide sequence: TGTGCCAGCCGCAGGGCTAACTATGGCTACACCTTC. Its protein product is CASRRANYGYTF.

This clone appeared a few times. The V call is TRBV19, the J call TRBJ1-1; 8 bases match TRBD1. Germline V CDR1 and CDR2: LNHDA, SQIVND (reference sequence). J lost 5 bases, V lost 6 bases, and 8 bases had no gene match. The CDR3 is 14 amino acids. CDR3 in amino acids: CASRPGQVYTEAFF. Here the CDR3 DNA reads TGTGCCAGTAGGCCGGGACAGGTTTATACTGAAGCTTTCTTT.

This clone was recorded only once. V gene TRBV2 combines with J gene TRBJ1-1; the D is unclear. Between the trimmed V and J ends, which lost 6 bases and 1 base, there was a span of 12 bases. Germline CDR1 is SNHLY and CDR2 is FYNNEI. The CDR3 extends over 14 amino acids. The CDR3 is CASSPVGRNTEAFF. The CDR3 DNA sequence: TGTGCCAGCAGCCCTGTGGGGAGGAACACTGAAGCTTTCTTT.

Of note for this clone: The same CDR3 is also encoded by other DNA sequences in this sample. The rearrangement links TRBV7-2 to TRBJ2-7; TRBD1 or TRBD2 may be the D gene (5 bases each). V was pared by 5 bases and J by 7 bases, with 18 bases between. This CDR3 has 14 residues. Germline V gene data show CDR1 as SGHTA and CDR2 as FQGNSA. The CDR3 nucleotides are TGTGCCAGCAGCCCCCGTGGGGGAGTGGGGGAGCAGTACTTC. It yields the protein CASSPRGGVGEQYF.

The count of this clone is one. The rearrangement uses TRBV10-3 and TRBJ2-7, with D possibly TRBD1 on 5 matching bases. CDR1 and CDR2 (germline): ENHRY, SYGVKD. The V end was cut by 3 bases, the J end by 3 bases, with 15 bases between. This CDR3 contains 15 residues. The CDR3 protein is CAISEMDTIYYEQYF. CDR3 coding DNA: TGTGCCATCAGTGAAATGGACACAATTTACTACGAGCAGTACTTC.

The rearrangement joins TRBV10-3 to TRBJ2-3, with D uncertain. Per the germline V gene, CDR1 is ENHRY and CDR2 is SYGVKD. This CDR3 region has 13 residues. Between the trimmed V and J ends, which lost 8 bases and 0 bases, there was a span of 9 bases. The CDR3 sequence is CAIPFRSTDTQYF. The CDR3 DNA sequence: TGTGCCATCCCCTTCCGTAGCACAGATACGCAGTATTTT.

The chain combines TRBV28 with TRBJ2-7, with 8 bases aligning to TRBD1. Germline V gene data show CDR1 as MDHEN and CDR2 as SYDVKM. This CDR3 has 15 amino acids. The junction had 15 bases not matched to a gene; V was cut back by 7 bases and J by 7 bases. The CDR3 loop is CASITAGTGVLEQYF. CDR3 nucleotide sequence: TGTGCCAGCATCACCGCCGGGACAGGTGTTCTGGAGCAGTACTTC.

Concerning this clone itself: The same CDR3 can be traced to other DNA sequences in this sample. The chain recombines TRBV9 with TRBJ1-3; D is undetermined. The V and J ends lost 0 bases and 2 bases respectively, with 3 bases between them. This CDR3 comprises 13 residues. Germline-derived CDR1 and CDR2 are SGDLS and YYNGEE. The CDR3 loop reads CASSVGPGNTIYF. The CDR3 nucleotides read TGTGCCAGCAGCGTAGGTCCTGGAAACACCATATATTTT.

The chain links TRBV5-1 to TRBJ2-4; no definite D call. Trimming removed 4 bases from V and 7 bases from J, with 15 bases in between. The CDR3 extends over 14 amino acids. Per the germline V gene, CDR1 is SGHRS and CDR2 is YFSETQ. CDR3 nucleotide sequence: TGCGCCAGCAGCCTGGACGGGCGCCAGAACATTCAGTACTTC. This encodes CASSLDGRQNIQYF.